These 21 T cell receptor beta chains share one sample of origin, sequenced in a study of T-cell memory formation after mild COVID-19. TCRdb reanalysed the 5' RACE reads using MiXCR and keeps one entry per CDR3 protein. The sample includes 170,000 or so distinct CDR3 sequences, around 21% seen only once; the top ten take 23%. The sequenced sample was PBMCs or a T cell subset sorted from them (not recorded which). The receptor source for this set is an adult woman who had mild COVID-19 (a few samples of this study predate the infection). Cell type and time point are not known.

The chain couples TRBV7-2 to TRBJ1-5; weak D call: TRBD1 (5 bases). This CDR3 comprises 17 residues. Germline loops: CDR1 SGHTA, CDR2 FQGNSA. V was shortened by 6 bases and J by 5 bases, with 23 bases between the two germline ends. This CDR3 is CASSLYGTQTVDQPQHF. The DNA of the CDR3 is TGTGCCAGCAGTTTATACGGGACGCAGACTGTAGATCAGCCCCAGCATTTT. The complete variable domain, with remaining parts taken from reference TRBV7-2 and TRBJ1-5, reads GAGVSQSPSNKVTEKGKDVELRCDPISGHTALYWYRQSLGQGLEFLIYFQGNSAPDKSGLPSDRFSAERTGGSVSTLTIQRTQQEDSAVYLCASSLYGTQTVDQPQHFGDGTRLSIL.

The rearrangement joins TRBV24-1 to TRBJ2-3; a weak D match, TRBD1 (5 bases). Trimming cost V 8 bases and J 3 bases, with 8 bases left between them. Germline-derived CDR1 and CDR2 are KGHDR and SFDVKD. The CDR3 length is 12 residues. The CDR3 coding sequence is TGTGCCACCAAGGACATTACAGATACGCAGTATTTT. Translating it yields CATKDITDTQYF.

The CDR3 sequence: CASSQDRLGQPQHF. The DNA of the CDR3 is TGCGCCAGCAGCCAAGATCGCCTAGGACAGCCCCAGCATTTT. The chain combines TRBV4-1 with TRBJ1-5; no reliable D call. V was clipped by 0 bases and J by 7 bases, with 10 bases between them. The germline gives CDR1 MGHRA, CDR2 YSYEKL. This CDR3 comprises 14 residues.

This clonotype was detected a few times. This chain connects TRBV15 to TRBJ1-6; 8 bases match TRBD1. The CDR3 has 15 residues. The germline gives CDR1 LNHNV, CDR2 YYDKDF (reference sequence). The J segment lost 12 bases and the V segment lost 0 bases, leaving 7 bases of the junction unmatched. The CDR3 loop reads CATSRDSQGAIPLHF. CDR3 nucleotide sequence: TGTGCCACCAGCAGAGATTCCCAGGGGGCGATACCCCTCCACTTT.

The chain combines TRBV12-3 or TRBV12-4 with TRBJ2-3; TRBD1 matches 7 bases. The CDR3 consists of 16 residues. V was pared by 7 bases and J by 0 bases, with 10 bases of the junction left unmatched. CDR3 loop: CASKGQDPYSTDTQYF. CDR3 sequence (DNA): TGTGCCAGCAAAGGACAGGACCCCTATAGCACAGATACGCAGTATTTT.

This chain links TRBV27 with TRBJ1-4; D might be TRBD1 (5 bases). Germline CDR1 and CDR2: MNHEY and SMNVEV (reference sequence). The CDR3 is 13 residues long. V was pared by 3 bases and J by 7 bases, with 9 bases between. CDR3 loop: CASSLLGAEKLFF. CDR3 in DNA: TGTGCCAGCAGTTTGTTAGGGGCTGAAAAACTGTTTTTT.

This clonotype was found a few times. The rearrangement links TRBV29-1 to TRBJ2-1; D unresolved. Germline V gene sequence: CDR1 SQVTM, CDR2 ANQGSEA. The V end was cut by 5 bases, the J end by 0 bases, with 11 bases between. The CDR3 is made up of 14 amino acids. CDR3 DNA sequence: TGCAGCGTTTCTGGGTCGGGCTCCTACAATGAGCAGTTCTTC. This encodes CSVSGSGSYNEQFF.

The chain combines TRBV5-6 with TRBJ2-1; D gene unclear. This CDR3 is 12 amino acids long. The V and J ends lost 4 bases and 5 bases respectively, with 7 bases between them. Germline V gives CDR1 SGHDT, CDR2 YYEEEE. In nucleotides, the CDR3 is TGTGCCAGCAGCAACAAAGACAATGAGCAGTTCTTC. Encoded protein: CASSNKDNEQFF.

This chain joins TRBV4-2 and TRBJ2-4; D is tentatively TRBD1 or TRBD2 (6 bases each). Trimming removed 0 bases from V and 8 bases from J, with 23 bases in between. Germline CDR1 and CDR2: LGHNA and YNFKEQ. The CDR3 is 18 residues long. In DNA, the CDR3 is TGTGCCAGCAGCCAAGATCGTGTGGGGGGACACCGTGATCACATTCAGTACTTC. Residues: CASSQDRVGGHRDHIQYF.

This clonotype was picked up a small number of times. The J gene is TRBJ1-1, the V gene TRBV24-1; a possible D gene is TRBD1 (5 bases). V gave up 4 bases and J gave up 8 bases, with 13 bases separating them. The CDR3 contains 13 residues. Germline-derived CDR1 and CDR2 are KGHDR and SFDVKD. The CDR3 region is CATSDDDRAEAFF. The CDR3 DNA sequence: TGTGCCACCAGTGACGACGACAGAGCAGAAGCTTTCTTT.

V is TRBV4-1 and J is TRBJ1-6, with D uncertain. V dropped 0 bases and J dropped 4 bases, with 10 bases sitting between them. Per germline, CDR1 MGHRA and CDR2 YSYEKL. The CDR3 spans 16 residues. The CDR3: CASSQELGIYNSPLHF. The CDR3 DNA follows: TGCGCCAGCAGCCAAGAGTTAGGAATTTATAATTCACCCCTCCACTTT.

This chain links TRBV2 with TRBJ2-7, with 8 nucleotides matching TRBD1. The CDR3 is 15 amino acids. The ends lost 4 bases at V and 3 bases at J; junction bases unmatched: 8. Germline loops: CDR1 SNHLY, CDR2 FYNNEI. Written as DNA, the CDR3 is TGTGCCAGCAGTGGAGGGGGACAGGAATTCTACGAGCAGTACTTC. This gives the protein CASSGGGQEFYEQYF.

V and J are TRBV7-3 and TRBJ2-1; D remains unclear. CDR1 SGHTA and CDR2 FQGTGA come from the germline V gene. Trimming removed 3 bases from V and 0 bases from J, with 12 bases in between. The CDR3 has 16 amino acids. The CDR3 sequence: CASSFLDGSSYNEQFF. As DNA, the CDR3 is TGTGCCAGCAGCTTCTTAGACGGTAGCTCCTACAATGAGCAGTTCTTC.

The CDR3 protein is CASSPPGLAQDTQYF. In DNA form, the CDR3 reads TGCGCCAGCAGCCCTCCCGGACTAGCGCAAGATACGCAGTATTTT. V usage is TRBV4-1 and J usage is TRBJ2-3; 9 nucleotides line up with TRBD2. The trim removed 4 bases at V and 5 bases at J, leaving 7 bases unmatched. CDR1 and CDR2 (germline): MGHRA, YSYEKL. The CDR3 length is 15 residues.

V usage is TRBV5-1 and J usage is TRBJ1-1; the D gene is possibly TRBD1 (5 bases). The V and J ends lost 5 bases and 4 bases respectively, with 9 bases between them. Germline values: CDR1 SGHRS, CDR2 YFSETQ. The CDR3 length is 12 residues. The CDR3 reads CASRDSSTEAFF. CDR3 DNA: TGCGCCAGCAGAGACAGTAGCACTGAAGCTTTCTTT.

This clonotype has a handful of counts. The chain links TRBV7-9 to TRBJ1-1; a weak D match, TRBD1 (5 bases). Trimming stripped 5 bases from V and 1 base from J, with 14 bases between. CDR3 size: 15 residues. Germline CDR1 SEHNR, CDR2 FQNEAQ (reference sequence). CDR3 nucleotide sequence: TGTGCCAGCAGCGGTAGCGGGGGTAAGAACACTGAAGCTTTCTTT. It specifies CASSGSGGKNTEAFF.

CDR3 bases: TGCGCCAGCAGCCAAGACGTATCCTACGAGCAGTACTTC. Amino acids: CASSQDVSYEQYF. This sequence joins TRBV4-3 and TRBJ2-7; D call uncertain. V lost 0 bases and J lost 1, with 4 bases in between. Germline V gene sequence: CDR1 LGHNA, CDR2 YSLEER. CDR3 length equals 13 residues.

In its sample, this clonotype was seen once. A junction boundary mismatches the germline segment, possibly from a read error. The chain joins TRBV6-5 to TRBJ1-2, with D perhaps matching TRBD1 (5 bases). Per germline, CDR1 MNHEY and CDR2 SVGAGI. This CDR3 contains 15 residues. The CDR3 sequence is CDSSYVPGSEGGYTF. The CDR3 coding sequence is TGTGACAGCAGTTACGTCCCCGGATCGGAGGGGGGCTACACCTTC.

This clonotype appeared a few times. The V call is TRBV7-6, the J call TRBJ1-6; unclear D gene. V lost 6 bases to trimming and J lost 0 bases, with 12 bases between them. The CDR3 runs 16 residues. Germline CDR1 is SGHVS and CDR2 is FNYEAQ. The CDR3 nucleotides read TGTGCCAGCAGTCTATATGGGAGCTCCTATAATTCACCCCTCCACTTT. Encoded protein: CASSLYGSSYNSPLHF.

This clonotype was counted at least ten times. The chain employs TRBV12-3 or TRBV12-4 and TRBJ2-1; the match to TRBD2 covers 9 bases. The CDR3 contains 15 residues. Trimming at V came to 5 bases and at J to 8 bases, leaving 10 bases not matched to a gene. The CDR3 is CASSEWGSGGYEQFF. The CDR3 nucleotides are TGTGCCAGCAGTGAGTGGGGTAGCGGGGGCTATGAGCAGTTCTTC.

This clonotype appeared a few times. The chain uses TRBV29-1 and TRBJ1-2, with 7 nucleotides matching TRBD1. The trim removed 7 bases at V and 3 bases at J, leaving 8 bases unmatched. Germline V gives CDR1 SQVTM, CDR2 ANQGSEA. The CDR3 runs 13 residues. The CDR3 is CSGDRVGDYGYTF. The CDR3 bases are TGCAGCGGAGACAGGGTTGGGGACTATGGCTACACCTTC.